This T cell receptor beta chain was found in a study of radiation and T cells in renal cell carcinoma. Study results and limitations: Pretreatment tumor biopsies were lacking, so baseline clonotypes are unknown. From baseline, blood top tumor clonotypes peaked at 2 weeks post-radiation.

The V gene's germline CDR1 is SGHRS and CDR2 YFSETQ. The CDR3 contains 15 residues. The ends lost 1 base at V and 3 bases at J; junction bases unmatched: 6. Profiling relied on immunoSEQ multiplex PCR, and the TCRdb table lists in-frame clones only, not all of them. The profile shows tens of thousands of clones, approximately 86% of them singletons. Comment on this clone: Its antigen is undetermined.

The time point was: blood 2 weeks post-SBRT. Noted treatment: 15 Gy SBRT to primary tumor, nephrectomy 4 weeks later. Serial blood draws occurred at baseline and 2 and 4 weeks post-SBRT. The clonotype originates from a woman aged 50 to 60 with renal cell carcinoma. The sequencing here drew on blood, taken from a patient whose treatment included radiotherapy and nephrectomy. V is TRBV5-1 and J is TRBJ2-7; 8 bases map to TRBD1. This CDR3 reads CASSLMGQDLYEQYF. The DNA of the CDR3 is TGCGCCAGCAGCTTGATGGGACAGGACCTCTACGAGCAGTACTTC.